This TCR beta chain appears in the sequencing data of a study of blood T cell repertoires in COVID-19. Across the whole study: Some COVID-19 samples were acute and others convalescent; all came from the United States, Italy and Spain. Sample material is recorded as cDNA or gDNA derived from T cells, B-cell-depleted T cells, or PBMCs.

Unmatched junction bases numbered 4, after V lost 1 base and J lost 8 bases. Germline loops: CDR1 SGHDN, CDR2 FVKESK. The CDR3 consists of 15 residues. As originally analysed: Amplification from reference gene primers served as the basis for estimated nucleated cell counts. Method: immunoSEQ multiplex PCR; TCRdb's copy keeps in-frame clones and lacks some. V and J calls and clone size are as listed in that table; D and trimming were resolved from the DNA. This sample has over 100,000 clones, with around 88% found just once. The rearrangement uses TRBV14 and TRBJ2-2; 10 bases align to TRBD2. The TCR was taken from a human donor with acute or convalescent COVID-19. The donor label of this sample is uncertain. The sequencing sample was made of peripheral blood. The DNA for the CDR3 is TGTGCCAGCAGCCAAGTACTAGCGGGGTCAGGGGAGCTGTTTTTT. Protein sequence: CASSQVLAGSGELFF. Combining the CDR3 with reference TRBV14 and TRBJ2-2 gives the whole variable domain EAGVTQFPSHSVIEKGQTVTLRCDPISGHDNLYWYRRVMGKEIKFLLHFVKESKQDESGMPNNRFLAERTGGTYSTLKVQPAELEDSGVYFCASSQVLAGSGELFFGEGSRLTVL.